Listed here are 31 T cell receptor beta chains from one sample, sequenced in a study of blood T cell repertoires in COVID-19. Profiled with immunoSEQ multiplex PCR; TCRdb holds only in-frame clones, not every one. The top ten hold around 1.9% of the sample, which has fewer than 400,000 clones, around 85% seen once. Sequencing was done on a sample of PBMCs or T cells enriched from blood (not recorded which). The receptor set was obtained from a woman aged 25 to 45 who had been exposed to COVID-19.

This chain links TRBV19 with TRBJ2-7, with TRBD2 as a possible D gene (5 bases). The CDR3 consists of 13 residues. CDR1 is LNHDA and CDR2 is SQIVND in the germline V gene (reference sequence). CDR3 in amino acids: CVTRPGRSYEQYF. The CDR3 region has the DNA TGTGTCACCCGTCCGGGAAGAAGCTACGAGCAGTACTTC. Complete variable domain (other parts from reference TRBV19 and TRBJ2-7): DGGITQSPKYLFRKEGQNVTLSCEQNLNHDAMYWYRQDPGQGLRLIYYSQIVNDFQKGDIAEGYSVSREKKESFPLTVTSAQKNPTAFYLCVTRPGRSYEQYFGPGTRLTVT.

The chain recombines TRBV18 with TRBJ2-1; a weak D match, TRBD2 (6 bases). This CDR3 has 17 amino acids. Trimming pared 1 base from V and 0 bases from J, leaving 13 bases between. CDR1 and CDR2 from the germline V gene are KGHSH and LQKENI. CDR3 sequence (DNA): TGTGCCAGCTCACCACTGGCGGGGCGCTCCTCCTACAATGAGCAGTTCTTC. Its protein is CASSPLAGRSSYNEQFF. The complete variable domain, with remaining parts taken from reference TRBV18 and TRBJ2-1, reads NAGVMQNPRHLVRRRGQEARLRCSPMKGHSHVYWYRQLPEEGLKFMVYLQKENIIDESGMPKERFSAEFPKEGPSILRIQQVVRGDSAAYFCASSPLAGRSSYNEQFFGPGTRLTVL.

The chain carries TRBV6-5 and TRBJ2-7; D possibly corresponds to TRBD1 (5 bases). CDR3 length: 13 amino acids. Germline loops: CDR1 MNHEY, CDR2 SVGAGI. Trimming took off 8 bases at V and 3 bases at J, with 14 bases between the two ends. The CDR3: CASVRAGRYEQYF. For the CDR3, the DNA is TGTGCCAGCGTCAGGGCAGGGCGCTACGAGCAGTACTTC.

The chain has TRBV28 and TRBJ2-1; 8 nucleotides agree with TRBD2. V was pared by 7 bases and J by 7 bases, with 9 bases of the junction left unmatched. The CDR3 consists of 14 residues. The germline CDR1 and CDR2 sequences are MDHEN and SYDVKM. The CDR3 region is CASIVSGGRNEQFF. CDR3 bases: TGTGCCAGCATTGTCTCAGGCGGGAGGAATGAGCAGTTCTTC. Supplemented by reference TRBV28 and TRBJ2-1, the full variable domain reads DVKVTQSSRYLVKRTGEKVFLECVQDMDHENMFWYRQDPGLGLRLIYFSYDVKMKEKGDIPEGYSVSREKKERFSLILESASTNQTSMYLCASIVSGGRNEQFFGPGTRLTVL.

The genes are TRBV11-2 and TRBJ2-5, with 8 bases matching TRBD1. The CDR3 spans 16 residues. From germline, CDR1 is SGHAT and CDR2 FQNNGV. Trimming removed 5 bases from V and 2 bases from J; junction bases left unmatched: 10. The CDR3 loop reads CASSLTGTGLQETQYF. CDR3 coding DNA: TGTGCCAGCAGCCTGACAGGGACAGGTCTTCAAGAGACCCAGTACTTC.

The J gene is TRBJ2-7, the V gene TRBV5-1, with D maybe TRBD2 (6 bases). The germline gives CDR1 SGHRS, CDR2 YFSETQ. The CDR3 sequence is 15 residues long. V gave up 1 base and J gave up 3 bases, with 14 bases separating them. CDR3: CASSLSEGVRYEQYF. CDR3 sequence (DNA): TGCGCCAGCAGCTTGTCGGAGGGAGTGCGCTACGAGCAGTACTTC.

This chain joins TRBV30 and TRBJ2-5, with unresolved D. V shed 2 bases and J shed 4 bases, with 8 bases lying between them. From germline, CDR1 is GTSNPN and CDR2 SVGIG (reference sequence). The CDR3 is 12 residues long. CDR3 in DNA: TGTGCCTGGAGTCCCTCCAGAGAGACCCAGTACTTC. It is translated as CAWSPSRETQYF.

The gene calls are TRBV14 and TRBJ1-2; D is uncertain. Trimming took off 0 bases at V and 10 bases at J, with 18 bases between the two ends. The CDR3 length is 15 residues. The V gene's germline CDR1 is SGHDN and CDR2 FVKESK. CDR3 protein: CASSQEYVGLTDYTF. As DNA, the CDR3 is TGTGCCAGCAGCCAAGAATACGTTGGACTAACTGACTACACCTTC.

V gene TRBV5-6 combines with J gene TRBJ1-2, with 11 bases that match TRBD1. Germline CDR1 reads SGHDT; CDR2 reads YYEEEE. With 4 bases clipped from V and 4 bases from J, the junction kept 3 bases outside the gene matches. This CDR3 has 14 residues. The CDR3 region is CASSGQGAGYGYTF. CDR3 nucleotides: TGTGCCAGCAGCGGACAGGGGGCGGGCTATGGCTACACCTTC.

J is TRBJ2-7 and V is TRBV5-4; 12 bases are shared with TRBD1. Per germline, CDR1 SGHNT and CDR2 YYREEE (reference sequence). After removal of 4 bases from V and 5 bases from J, the junction contained 7 bases not matched to a gene. The CDR3 runs 15 residues. CDR3 amino acids: CASSHPGQGAHEQYF. The CDR3 nucleotides read TGTGCCAGCAGCCACCCGGGACAGGGGGCCCACGAGCAGTACTTC.

V and J are TRBV7-8 and TRBJ1-4; maybe TRBD1 (6 bases). V lost 6 bases, J lost 4 bases, and 12 bases lay in between. Germline V lookup: CDR1 SGHVS, CDR2 FQNEAQ. The CDR3 is 14 amino acids. The CDR3 sequence is CASRSGADNEKLFF. CDR3 sequence (DNA): TGTGCCAGCAGGTCAGGGGCCGATAATGAAAAACTGTTTTTT.

The V gene is TRBV4-3, the J gene TRBJ2-1, with 11 bases lining up with TRBD1. V dropped 3 bases and J dropped 4; count of bases not matched to a gene: 2. CDR1 and CDR2 from the germline V gene are LGHNA and YSLEER. The CDR3 consists of 15 residues. The chain's CDR3 is CASSQGQGGYNEQFF. In nucleotides, the CDR3 is TGCGCCAGCAGCCAGGGACAGGGGGGATACAATGAGCAGTTCTTC.

The rearrangement links TRBV21-1 to TRBJ2-7; the D call TRBD2 from the table was never checked on the DNA. TRBV21-1 represents a pseudogene. This CDR3 has 14 amino acids. The CDR3 DNA reads as TGTGCCAGCCCCTACTCTAGGAGGGACTACGAGCAGTACTTC. This gives the protein CASPYSRRDYEQYF.

This clone was observed once. The chain employs TRBV30 and TRBJ1-1; D remains unclear. This CDR3 is built from 12 residues. Per the germline V gene, CDR1 is GTSNPN and CDR2 is SVGIG (reference sequence). Deletions cut 1 base from V and 6 bases from J, with 9 bases between. CDR3 in amino acids: CAWSGAFSEAFF. The CDR3, as DNA: TGTGCCTGGAGTGGGGCTTTTTCTGAAGCTTTCTTT.

Here the CDR3 reads CASALTGSNEKLFF. Here the CDR3 DNA reads TGCGCCAGCGCGCTGACAGGGTCTAATGAAAAACTGTTTTTT. J is TRBJ1-4 and V is TRBV5-1; TRBD1 agrees at 7 bases. The V gene's germline CDR1 is SGHRS and CDR2 YFSETQ. The junction had 6 bases not matched to a gene; V was cut back by 7 bases and J by 3 bases. The CDR3 contains 14 residues.

This clone showed up just a few times. CDR3 region: CASGTSGGYNEQFF. CDR3 nucleotides: TGTGCTAGTGGTACTAGCGGAGGGTACAATGAGCAGTTCTTC. The gene calls are TRBV12-5 and TRBJ2-1; TRBD2 aligns across 8 bases. The CDR3 consists of 14 residues. The germline CDR1 and CDR2 sequences are LGHNT and FRNRAP. J lost 4 bases, V lost 5 bases, and 4 bases had no gene match.

This chain uses TRBV6-5 with TRBJ1-4; TRBD1 matches 10 bases. Trimming at V came to 5 bases and at J to 8 bases, leaving 5 bases not matched to a gene. CDR3 size: 14 residues. The germline gives CDR1 MNHEY, CDR2 SVGAGI. CDR3 loop: CASSRGTGEEKLFF. The CDR3 DNA sequence: TGTGCCAGCAGTCGCGGGACAGGGGAAGAAAAACTGTTTTTT.

As concerns this clone: Other DNA sequences in this specimen translate into the identical CDR3. The chain joins TRBV7-8 to TRBJ2-1, with D perhaps TRBD1 (6 bases). V was cut by 3 bases and J by 8 bases, with 14 bases left in between. CDR3 length: 14 amino acids. Per germline, CDR1 SGHVS and CDR2 FQNEAQ. The CDR3 sequence: CASSFLNRADEQFF. DNA for the CDR3: TGTGCCAGCAGCTTTCTGAACAGGGCCGATGAGCAGTTCTTC.

The table lists this clone with a count of one. J is TRBJ1-5 and V is TRBV7-2; no definite D call. Trimming pared 3 bases from V and 3 bases from J, leaving 9 bases between. The CDR3 is 14 residues long. Germline CDR1 is SGHTA and CDR2 is FQGNSA. CDR3 nucleotides: TGTGCCAGCAGCTTTTCAGGTGACAATCAGCCCCAGCATTTT. It is translated as CASSFSGDNQPQHF. Supplemented by reference TRBV7-2 and TRBJ1-5, the full variable domain reads GAGVSQSPSNKVTEKGKDVELRCDPISGHTALYWYRQSLGQGLEFLIYFQGNSAPDKSGLPSDRFSAERTGGSVSTLTIQRTQQEDSAVYLCASSFSGDNQPQHFGDGTRLSIL.

The V gene is TRBV5-6, the J gene TRBJ2-5; 8 nucleotides align to TRBD1. Germline assignment: CDR1 SGHDT and CDR2 YYEEEE. The length of the CDR3 is 15 residues. With V trimmed by 4 bases and J by 5 bases, 10 bases remained unmatched. The chain's CDR3 is CASSRVGTGVETQYF. CDR3 bases: TGTGCCAGCAGCCGGGTGGGGACAGGTGTGGAGACCCAGTACTTC.

V usage is TRBV4-3 and J usage is TRBJ2-1, with D possibly matching TRBD2 (5 bases). Trimming shortened V by 4 bases and J by 9 bases, and 13 bases separated the two germline ends. The CDR3 has 13 residues. CDR1 is LGHNA, CDR2 YSLEER, per germline. CDR3 DNA: TGCGCCAGCAGCCTTGAGGGTGTTTCTGAGCAGTTCTTC. Encoded protein: CASSLEGVSEQFF.

This chain links TRBV9 with TRBJ2-5, with 16 bases fitting TRBD2. CDR1 and CDR2 from the germline V gene are SGDLS and YYNGEE. V lost 3 bases and J lost 5; bases outside the gene matches: 4. The length of the CDR3 is 16 residues. In DNA, the CDR3 is TGTGCCAGCAGCGCCGGGACTAGCGGGAGGGTGGAGACCCAGTACTTC. It specifies CASSAGTSGRVETQYF.

This chain joins TRBV9 and TRBJ1-5, with unresolved D. Trimming left V 3 bases short and J 2 bases short, with 9 bases between. The CDR3 length is 14 residues. Germline CDR1 and CDR2: SGDLS and YYNGEE. The CDR3 loop is CASSGPSGNQPQHF. In DNA, the CDR3 is TGTGCCAGCAGCGGCCCATCGGGCAATCAGCCCCAGCATTTT.

The CDR3 nucleotides are TGTGCCACATCCTCACAGGGGAGCTCCTACGAGCAGTACTTC. It encodes CATSSQGSSYEQYF. The V gene is TRBV2, the J gene TRBJ2-7; 7 bases fit TRBD1. This CDR3 region has 14 residues. The ends lost 10 bases at V and 0 bases at J; junction bases unmatched: 9. CDR1 and CDR2 (germline): SNHLY, FYNNEI. Using reference TRBV2 and TRBJ2-7 for the parts outside the CDR3, the full variable domain is EPEVTQTPSHQVTQMGQEVILRCVPISNHLYFYWYRQILGQKVEFLVSFYNNEISEKSEIFDDQFSVERPDGSNFTLKIRSTKLEDSAMYFCATSSQGSSYEQYFGPGTRLTVT.

V gene TRBV5-1 combines with J gene TRBJ2-7, with D possibly being TRBD1 (5 bases). Germline-derived CDR1 and CDR2 are SGHRS and YFSETQ. Trimming left V 4 bases short and J 2 bases short, with 13 bases between. This CDR3 spans 14 amino acids. The CDR3 DNA reads TGCGCCAGCAGCGTAGGACAATTAACCTACGAGCAGTACTTC. Residues: CASSVGQLTYEQYF.

This chain links TRBV27 with TRBJ1-2, with 8 bases identical to TRBD1. Germline-derived CDR1 and CDR2 are MNHEY and SMNVEV (reference sequence). The junction had 8 bases not matched to a gene; V was cut back by 6 bases and J by 8 bases. There are 13 residues in the CDR3. DNA of the CDR3: TGTGCCAGCAGGGACAGGGCCTTTTTCGGCTACACCTTC. This encodes CASRDRAFFGYTF.

This chain connects TRBV2 to TRBJ2-1; D is ambiguous. Per the germline V gene, CDR1 is SNHLY and CDR2 is FYNNEI. Trimming stripped 7 bases from V and 9 bases from J, with 16 bases between. The CDR3 is 13 amino acids. The CDR3 nucleotides read TGTGCCAGCACTTCAAGAACCGTCGGTGAGCAGTTCTTC. As protein: CASTSRTVGEQFF.

The chain uses TRBV6-5 and TRBJ1-3; D unclear. CDR1 is MNHEY, CDR2 SVGAGI, per germline. Trimming pared 6 bases from V and 4 bases from J, leaving 13 bases between. The CDR3 is 14 amino acids. The CDR3, as DNA: TGTGCCAGCAGCCCCTCAGATTTGGGAAACACCATATATTTT. The encoded protein is CASSPSDLGNTIYF.

V and J are TRBV5-1 and TRBJ1-2, with 10 bases matching TRBD1. The germline gives CDR1 SGHRS, CDR2 YFSETQ. CDR3 length: 15 residues. Trimming cost V 4 bases and J 6 bases; bases outside gene matches: 9. The DNA for the CDR3 is TGCGCCAGCAGCCTAGATTGGGACAGGGGTAATGGCTACACCTTC. This encodes CASSLDWDRGNGYTF.

On this clone itself: Since no conserved phenylalanine or tryptophan closes the CDR3, a read error is the likely cause. The DNA is left out, because the CDR3 cannot be placed on it with certainty; the CDR3 is given as TCRdb lists it. V usage is TRBV28 and J usage is TRBJ1-1. Counting both end residues, the CDR3 totals 13 amino acids. Germline lookup yields CDR1 MDHEN and CDR2 SYDVKM. The CDR3 spells CASGLQTKAAWEL.

V usage is TRBV30 and J usage is TRBJ1-1; D not certain. Trimming took off 0 bases at V and 1 base at J, with 6 bases between the two ends. CDR3 length: 13 residues. Per germline, CDR1 GTSNPN and CDR2 SVGIG (reference sequence). This chain's CDR3 is CAWSVRGNTEAFF. Written as DNA, the CDR3 is TGTGCCTGGAGTGTACGGGGGAACACTGAAGCTTTCTTT.